This is a list of T cell receptor beta chains from one sample in a study of blood T cell repertoires in COVID-19. TCRdb's copy holds only in-frame clones and misses some; the assay was immunoSEQ multiplex PCR. This table holds approximately 68,000 clones, about 88% found once. What was sequenced was peripheral blood. The receptor set was obtained from a man in his sixties or seventies with active or convalescent COVID-19. Both conserved end residues are part of each CDR3. D genes are given only for firm matches. Size values are once, few and many counts, or a class for expanded clones, and some rows have none.

V gene	clone size	J gene	CDR3 length	D gene	CDR3 DNA	CDR3 protein
TRBV11-2	-	TRBJ1-1	13	TRBD1	TGTGCCAGCAGCTTAGATCCGGCAGGGGGTGCTTTCTTT	CASSLDPAGGAFF
TRBV28	-	TRBJ1-2	14	TRBD1	TGTGCCAGCAGTCGACAGGGGGCCCGTTATGGCTACACCTTC	CASSRQGARYGYTF
TRBV27	-	TRBJ1-6	16	TRBD1	TGTGCCAGCAGTCCTCGAGGTGGGACAGGGGGTTCACCCCTCCACTTT	CASSPRGGTGGSPLHF
TRBV21-1	-	TRBJ1-1	15	-	TGTGCCAGCGGGCGCTCCAGGGGGGCGGACACTGAAGCTTTCTTT	CASGRSRGADTEAFF
TRBV6-2/TRBV6-3	-	TRBJ2-2	15	-	TGTGCCAGCAGTTACTCTCCGGGGAACACCGGGGAGCTGTTTTTT	CASSYSPGNTGELFF
TRBV19	-	TRBJ1-5	16	TRBD1	TGTGCCAGTAGTCCAGGGACAGCCTATAGCAATCAGCCCCAGCATTTT	CASSPGTAYSNQPQHF
TRBV5-1	once	TRBJ2-1	16	TRBD1	TGCGCCAGCAGCTCAACATCGGGACAGGCCTACAATGAGCAGTTCTTC	CASSSTSGQAYNEQFF
TRBV28	-	TRBJ1-4	16	-	TGTGCCAGCAGTGCTCCTTGGGGGGCGGGGGATGAAAAACTGTTTTTT	CASSAPWGAGDEKLFF
TRBV5-8	few	TRBJ2-5	14	TRBD1	TGTGCCAGCAGCCCCGGACAGGGGCAAGAGACCCAGTACTTC	CASSPGQGQETQYF
TRBV4-1	-	TRBJ2-7	16	TRBD1	TGCGCCAGCAGCCAGGAACCGGGACAGAGACTCTACGAGCAGTACTTC	CASSQEPGQRLYEQYF
TRBV10-3	-	TRBJ1-1	13	-	TGTGCCTCTCGCGAGACGGGGGAAACTGAAGCTTTCTTT	CASRETGETEAFF
TRBV7-2	-	TRBJ1-2	13	-	TGTGCCAGCAGGCCAACAGAGATCTATGGCTACACCTTC	CASRPTEIYGYTF
TRBV6-1	-	TRBJ2-5	19	TRBD2	TGTGCCAGCAGTGAAGGGGAACTAGCGGGGGTCGCCTACCAAGAGACCCAGTACTTC	CASSEGELAGVAYQETQYF
TRBV7-9	-	TRBJ2-3	16	TRBD1	TGTGCCAGCAGCCATGCCCTGCAGGGGGCGAGAGATACGCAGTATTTT	CASSHALQGARDTQYF
TRBV19	-	TRBJ1-1	15	-	TGTGCCAGTAGTATGCCGACAGCCCCGAGGACTGAAGCTTTCTTT	CASSMPTAPRTEAFF
TRBV29-1	-	TRBJ2-1	14	TRBD2	TGCAGCGTTAACAGCGGGAGCACCTACAATGAGCAGTTCTTC	CSVNSGSTYNEQFF
TRBV5-1	-	TRBJ1-1	14	-	TGCGCCAGCAGCGCGCTACAGGGGAACACTGAAGCTTTCTTT	CASSALQGNTEAFF
TRBV19	-	TRBJ2-7	13	TRBD1	TGTGCCAGTAGTGTTACAGGGGCGGGCGAGCAGTACTTC	CASSVTGAGEQYF
TRBV27	-	TRBJ2-1	17	TRBD2	TGTGCCAGCAGTCCCTCGGGACTAGCGGGCCAATACAATGAGCAGTTCTTC	CASSPSGLAGQYNEQFF
TRBV5-5	-	TRBJ1-4	14	-	TGTGCCAGCAGCTTGGCTGCCTCAGGGGAAAAACTGTTTTTT	CASSLAASGEKLFF
TRBV11-3	-	TRBJ1-2	15	-	TGTGCCAGCAGCTTAGATCTTAGGGCGGGCTATGGCTACACCTTC	CASSLDLRAGYGYTF
TRBV5-1	once	TRBJ2-1	15	TRBD1	TGCGCCAGCAGCTTGGAGGGGACAGCCCACAATGAGCAGTTCTTC	CASSLEGTAHNEQFF
TRBV19	once	TRBJ2-5	11	-	TGTGCCAGCGGGATTGGAGAGACCCAGTACTTC	CASGIGETQYF
TRBV6-1	-	TRBJ1-1	13	-	TGTGCCAGCAGTGAACGATCCGAGACTGAAGCTTTCTTT	CASSERSETEAFF
TRBV19	-	TRBJ2-7	15	TRBD1	TGTGCCACTCACCCTGGACAGGGGACCTTAGGAGAGCAGTACTTC	CATHPGQGTLGEQYF
TRBV7-6	-	TRBJ1-4	15	-	TGTGCCAGCAGCGACAAGGGGTTCCTCGGTGAAAAACTGTTTTTT	CASSDKGFLGEKLFF
TRBV6-5	-	TRBJ1-2	14	-	TGTGCCAGCCATATAGGACACACTAACTATGGCTACACCTTC	CASHIGHTNYGYTF
TRBV28	-	TRBJ1-5	13	-	TGTGCCAGCACTAGGGGCGCATCGCGGCCCCAGCATTTT	CASTRGASRPQHF
TRBV6-1	-	TRBJ2-3	12	-	TGTGCCAGCAGTGAACGAGAGACTCGGCAGTATTTT	CASSERETRQYF
TRBV29-1	-	TRBJ2-2	13	-	TGCAGCGCCCGAGGGAGGAGATACGGGGAGCTGTTTTTT	CSARGRRYGELFF
TRBV28	few	TRBJ2-5	12	-	TGTGCCAGCAAGTCAGGGTACGAGACCCAGTACTTC	CASKSGYETQYF
TRBV5-1	-	TRBJ2-1	14	-	TGCGCCAGCAGCTTAGAACAGGGATACAATGAGCAGTTCTTC	CASSLEQGYNEQFF
TRBV10-1	-	TRBJ2-7	13	-	TGCGCCAGCAGTGACCCAGGGACCTACGAGCAGTACTTC	CASSDPGTYEQYF
TRBV6-6	few	TRBJ1-2	13	-	TGTGCCAGTGCCGGGAATACGGGAGGGGGCTACACCTTC	CASAGNTGGGYTF
TRBV18	-	TRBJ1-1	15	-	TGTGCCAGCTCCCCTAACAGGCAGCCTAACACTGAAGCTTTCTTT	CASSPNRQPNTEAFF
TRBV6-8	-	TRBJ2-7	11	TRBD2	TGTGCCAGCACCCTCGGGGGGGAGCAGTACTTC	CASTLGGEQYF
TRBV5-1	-	TRBJ2-2	14	-	TGCGCCAGCAGCTTGGCCTTAGACACCGGGGAGCTGTTTTTT	CASSLALDTGELFF